The 27 T cell receptor beta chains listed next were all sequenced from one sample in a study of CD8 T cells in Susac syndrome. An amount of RNA that ranged from roughly 0.5 to 1 ug was reverse transcribed with random hexamers. MiXCR was run by TCRdb on the immunoSEQ multiplex PCR reads, yielding one entry per CDR3 protein. The sample lists about 130,000 distinct CDR3 sequences, just under 95% seen once, with roughly 0.2% in the top ten. The source material was CD8+ T cells from PBMCs. The receptors here all came from a human donor with Susac syndrome.

V usage is TRBV4-1 and J usage is TRBJ2-3; D remains ambiguous. V gave up 1 base and J gave up 2 bases, with 7 bases separating them. Germline V CDR1 and CDR2: MGHRA, YSYEKL. The CDR3 contains 14 residues. CDR3 protein: CASSQVSDTDTQYF. The CDR3 region has the DNA TGCGCCAGCAGCCAAGTTTCGGACACAGATACGCAGTATTTT.

The count of this clonotype is one. This chain uses TRBV9 with TRBJ2-7, with D possibly TRBD2 on 6 matching bases. The ends were cut back, 5 bases at V and 7 bases at J, with 19 bases in the middle. Germline values: CDR1 SGDLS, CDR2 YYNGEE. The CDR3 sequence is 14 residues long. The CDR3 is CASRDHGRGNEQYF. In DNA form, the CDR3 reads TGTGCCAGCAGAGATCACGGGCGGGGTAATGAGCAGTACTTC.

As DNA, the CDR3 is TGTGCCAGCAGCTTCTTGGCAGGGGGCACAGATACGCAGTATTTT. Translation: CASSFLAGGTDTQYF. The genes are TRBV7-8 and TRBJ2-3; D might be TRBD1 (6 bases). Per germline, CDR1 SGHVS and CDR2 FQNEAQ. V was pared by 3 bases and J by 1 base, with 11 bases between. There are 15 residues in the CDR3.

In DNA, the CDR3 is TGCAGCGTTGAAACTAGCGGCGCCCTCGAGCAGTACTTC. As protein: CSVETSGALEQYF. The genes are TRBV29-1 and TRBJ2-7; 8 bases are shared with TRBD2. The CDR3 loop spans 13 amino acids. Germline CDR1 and CDR2: SQVTM and ANQGSEA. J gave up 6 bases and V 2 bases, and 6 bases lay outside the gene matches.

The chain recombines TRBV5-1 with TRBJ2-7; unclear D gene. The CDR3 covers 14 residues. CDR1 and CDR2 (germline): SGHRS, YFSETQ. V lost 4 bases and J lost 4, with 15 bases in between. The CDR3 region is CASSPLAPDYEQYF. For the CDR3, the DNA is TGCGCCAGCAGCCCACTGGCCCCCGATTACGAGCAGTACTTC.

This CDR3 reads CASSSNWDSTSHEQYF. The CDR3 nucleotides are TGTGCCAGCAGCTCGAACTGGGACAGCACATCCCACGAGCAGTACTTC. The chain recombines TRBV13 with TRBJ2-7; 7 bases fit TRBD1. The CDR3 totals 16 residues. Germline CDR1 and CDR2: PRHDT and FYEKMQ (reference sequence). Losses at the gene ends were 4 bases for V and 5 bases for J; bases not matched to a gene: 14. Supplemented by reference TRBV13 and TRBJ2-7, the full variable domain reads AAGVIQSPRHLIKEKRETATLKCYPIPRHDTVYWYQQGPGQDPQFLISFYEKMQSDKGSIPDRFSAQQFSDYHSELNMSSLELGDSALYFCASSSNWDSTSHEQYFGPGTRLTVT.

This sequence joins TRBV10-3 and TRBJ2-5, with D tentatively TRBD2 (6 bases). The V and J ends lost 0 bases and 4 bases respectively, with 12 bases between them. Germline loops: CDR1 ENHRY, CDR2 SYGVKD. The CDR3 has 15 residues. The CDR3 DNA sequence: TGTGCCATCAGTGAGTCGACGGGAGTCGCAGAGACCCAGTACTTC. Protein sequence: CAISESTGVAETQYF.

This sequence joins TRBV20-1 and TRBJ2-1; TRBD2 matches 14 bases. The CDR3 is 18 residues long. Germline CDR1 DFQATT, CDR2 SNEGSKA (reference sequence). Trimming at V came to 0 bases and at J to 4 bases, leaving 8 bases not matched to a gene. CDR3 coding DNA: TGCAGTGCTAGAGATAAAGGACTAGCGGGGGGCCCTTACAATGAGCAGTTCTTC. Encoded protein: CSARDKGLAGGPYNEQFF.

This clonotype was seen a single time. This chain connects TRBV7-9 to TRBJ2-6; D is perhaps TRBD2 (5 bases). V was trimmed by 5 bases and J by 4 bases, leaving 12 bases between them. The length of the CDR3 is 15 residues. CDR1 SEHNR and CDR2 FQNEAQ come from the germline V gene (reference sequence). The CDR3 nucleotides are TGTGCCAGCAGCCTTTCTAGCCGCGGGGCCAACGTCCTGACTTTC. Translated: CASSLSSRGANVLTF.

This clonotype was seen just once. The rearrangement joins TRBV6-6 to TRBJ2-5, with 7 bases lining up with TRBD1. Germline CDR1 and CDR2: MNHNY and SVGAGI (reference sequence). CDR3 length: 11 amino acids. V gave up 7 bases and J gave up 5 bases; unmatched junction bases: 1. CDR3 amino acids: CASKTGETQYF. In DNA form, the CDR3 reads TGTGCCAGCAAGACAGGGGAGACCCAGTACTTC.

The V gene is TRBV24-1, the J gene TRBJ2-1; possibly TRBD1 for D (5 bases). The CDR3 length is 11 residues. The V end lost 5 bases, the J end lost 9 bases, and 7 bases lay between the germline ends. Germline values: CDR1 KGHDR, CDR2 SFDVKD. The CDR3 DNA reads as TGTGCCACCAGTGGTGGGGCTGAGCAGTTCTTC. Its translation is CATSGGAEQFF.

The V gene is TRBV12-3 or TRBV12-4, the J gene TRBJ2-7; no firm D call. There are 13 residues in the CDR3. V lost 4 bases and J lost 3, with 10 bases in between. This CDR3 reads CASSSAAGYEQYF. The CDR3 DNA reads as TGTGCCAGCAGTTCCGCGGCAGGCTACGAGCAGTACTTC.

This chain connects TRBV15 to TRBJ1-5; a weak D match, TRBD1 (6 bases). Trimming removed 3 bases from V and 3 bases from J, with 12 bases in between. In germline, CDR1 is LNHNV, CDR2 YYDKDF (reference sequence). The CDR3 is 15 residues long. The CDR3 nucleotides are TGTGCCACCAGCAGCGCGACAGGCACCAATCAGCCCCAGCATTTT. It specifies CATSSATGTNQPQHF.

The chain combines TRBV27 with TRBJ1-1; D perhaps matches TRBD1 (6 bases). Trimming cost V 5 bases and J 1 base, with 17 bases left between them. Germline CDR1 reads MNHEY; CDR2 reads SMNVEV (reference sequence). The CDR3 contains 16 residues. The CDR3 bases are TGTGCCAGCAGTGCCGGGACACGACGGGCGAACACTGAAGCTTTCTTT. Translation gives CASSAGTRRANTEAFF.

This rearrangement joins TRBV12-3 or TRBV12-4 to TRBJ2-3, with 11 bases identical to TRBD2. This CDR3 spans 16 amino acids. J gave up 0 bases and V 7 bases, and 6 bases lay outside the gene matches. The CDR3 nucleotides read TGTGCCAGCACCGCGGGACTAGCGGCTAGCACAGATACGCAGTATTTT. It translates to CASTAGLAASTDTQYF.

The CDR3 bases are TGTGCCAGTAGTACCCCGGGGACTGACTACAATGAGCAGTTCTTC. It is translated as CASSTPGTDYNEQFF. This rearrangement joins TRBV19 to TRBJ2-1, with D perhaps matching TRBD2 (6 bases). Germline CDR1 reads LNHDA; CDR2 reads SQIVND (reference sequence). The CDR3 is made up of 15 amino acids. V shed 4 bases and J shed 3 bases, with 13 bases lying between them. The variable domain in full, with the rest retrieved from reference TRBV19 and TRBJ2-1, is DGGITQSPKYLFRKEGQNVTLSCEQNLNHDAMYWYRQDPGQGLRLIYYSQIVNDFQKGDIAEGYSVSREKKESFPLTVTSAQKNPTAFYLCASSTPGTDYNEQFFGPGTRLTVL.

This chain connects TRBV28 to TRBJ2-7; D gene ambiguous. The CDR3 totals 12 residues. Germline lookup yields CDR1 MDHEN and CDR2 SYDVKM. V lost 8 bases and J 0 bases, leaving 8 bases between the germline ends. The CDR3 sequence is CASYRSSYEQYF. DNA for the CDR3: TGTGCCAGCTACCGGAGCTCCTACGAGCAGTACTTC.

The chain combines TRBV18 with TRBJ1-2; D unresolved. The CDR3 sequence is 12 residues long. Germline CDR1 KGHSH, CDR2 LQKENI. V lost 3 bases and J 5 bases, leaving 7 bases between the germline ends. CDR3 in amino acids: CASSPREYGYTF. In DNA, the CDR3 is TGTGCCAGCTCACCGCGGGAGTATGGCTACACCTTC.

This chain uses TRBV13 with TRBJ2-5; either TRBD1 or TRBD2 may fit D (5 bases each). This CDR3 is 14 amino acids long. Trimming cost V 0 bases and J 9 bases, with 14 bases left between them. Germline V gene sequence: CDR1 PRHDT, CDR2 FYEKMQ (reference sequence). This CDR3 is CASSLGSRAGAQYF. The CDR3 nucleotides read TGTGCCAGCAGCTTAGGAAGCAGGGCCGGGGCCCAGTACTTC.

The chain has TRBV27 and TRBJ2-3; D uncertain. CDR1 and CDR2 from the germline V gene are MNHEY and SMNVEV (reference sequence). Trimming removed 0 bases at V and 0 bases at J, with 4 bases between. This CDR3 is built from 14 residues. CDR3 coding DNA: TGTGCCAGCAGTTTATCGCGCAGCACAGATACGCAGTATTTT. This translates into CASSLSRSTDTQYF.

The chain recombines TRBV5-1 with TRBJ1-2; D is perhaps TRBD1 (5 bases). The CDR3 is 18 amino acids. The V end was cut by 4 bases, the J end by 1 base, with 23 bases between. The germline V gene has CDR1 SGHRS and CDR2 YFSETQ. CDR3 sequence reads: CASSPFGHGGGNNYGYTF. CDR3 nucleotide sequence: TGCGCCAGCAGCCCATTCGGCCACGGGGGAGGGAATAACTATGGCTACACCTTC.

This clonotype was observed a single time. The chain has TRBV9 and TRBJ1-1; a possible D gene is TRBD1 (5 bases). This CDR3 is 12 amino acids long. Germline V gene data show CDR1 as SGDLS and CDR2 as YYNGEE. The V gene lost 5 bases and the J gene lost 8 bases, with 13 bases spanning the gap. The CDR3, as DNA: TGTGCCAGCAGTGGTTTTGGGGGAGAAGCTTTCTTT. Encoded protein: CASSGFGGEAFF.

The chain recombines TRBV30 with TRBJ1-2; 8 bases are a match to TRBD1. Trimming at V came to 7 bases and at J to 4 bases, leaving 5 bases not matched to a gene. The CDR3 has 12 amino acids. Germline CDR1 and CDR2: GTSNPN and SVGIG (reference sequence). This chain's CDR3 is CASADRAYGYTF. The CDR3 DNA reads TGTGCCTCCGCGGACAGGGCCTATGGCTACACCTTC.

The gene calls are TRBV27 and TRBJ1-3; unclear D gene. This CDR3 is 14 amino acids long. The V and J ends lost 2 bases and 0 bases respectively, with 5 bases between them. Germline loops: CDR1 MNHEY, CDR2 SMNVEV (reference sequence). This CDR3 is CASSLGISGNTIYF. DNA for the CDR3: TGTGCCAGCAGTTTAGGCATCTCTGGAAACACCATATATTTT.

In its sample, this clonotype was seen a few times. V and J are TRBV4-1 and TRBJ2-3; TRBD2 might be the D (6 bases). The CDR3 spans 16 residues. Germline CDR1 MGHRA, CDR2 YSYEKL. V dropped 4 bases and J dropped 3 bases, with 17 bases sitting between them. CDR3 amino acids: CASSPSGGTGTDTQYF. CDR3 in DNA: TGCGCCAGCAGCCCAAGTGGCGGGACGGGAACAGATACGCAGTATTTT.

This chain joins TRBV4-1 and TRBJ1-1, with TRBD1 identical over 12 bases. Germline assignment: CDR1 MGHRA and CDR2 YSYEKL. The ends lost 0 bases at V and 1 base at J; junction bases unmatched: 3. The CDR3 spans 17 residues. The CDR3 nucleotides are TGCGCCAGCAGCCAAGAAACGGGACAGGGGGCGAACACTGAAGCTTTCTTT. It specifies CASSQETGQGANTEAFF.

CDR3 protein: CASSAGTNQPQHF. DNA for the CDR3: TGTGCCAGCAGCGCAGGAACAAATCAGCCCCAGCATTTT. The chain joins TRBV7-9 to TRBJ1-5; D remains unclear. V gave up 5 bases and J gave up 4 bases, with 9 bases separating them. The germline V gene encodes CDR1 SEHNR and CDR2 FQNEAQ (reference sequence). The CDR3 sequence is 13 residues long.